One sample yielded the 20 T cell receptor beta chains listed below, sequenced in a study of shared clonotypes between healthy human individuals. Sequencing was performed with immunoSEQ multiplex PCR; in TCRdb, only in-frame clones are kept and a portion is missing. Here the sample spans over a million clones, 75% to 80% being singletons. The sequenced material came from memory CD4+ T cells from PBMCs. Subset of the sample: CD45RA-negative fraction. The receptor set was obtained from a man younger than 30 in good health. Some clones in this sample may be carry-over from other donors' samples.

CDR3 DNA sequence: TGTGCCAGCAGCGGGACGGGGGGTTTCTACGAGCAGTACTTC. It codes for CASSGTGGFYEQYF. J is TRBJ2-7 and V is TRBV5-8, with 7 bases that match TRBD2. Germline V CDR1 and CDR2: SGHTS, YDEGEE. The CDR3 runs to 14 residues. Trimming cost V 4 bases and J 3 bases; bases outside gene matches: 7.

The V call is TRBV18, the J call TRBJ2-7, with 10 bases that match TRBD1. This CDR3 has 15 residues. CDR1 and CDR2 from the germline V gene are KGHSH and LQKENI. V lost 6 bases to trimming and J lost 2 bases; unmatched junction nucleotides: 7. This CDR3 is CASSAGTGDAYEQYF. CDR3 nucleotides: TGTGCCAGCTCGGCGGGGACAGGGGATGCCTACGAGCAGTACTTC.

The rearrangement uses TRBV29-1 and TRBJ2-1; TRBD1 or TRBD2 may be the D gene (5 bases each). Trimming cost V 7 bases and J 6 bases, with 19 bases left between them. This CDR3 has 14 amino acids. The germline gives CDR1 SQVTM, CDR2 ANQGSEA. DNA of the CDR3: TGCAGCGGAACCGGGACGCCCGCGGGCAATGAGCAGTTCTTC. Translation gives CSGTGTPAGNEQFF.

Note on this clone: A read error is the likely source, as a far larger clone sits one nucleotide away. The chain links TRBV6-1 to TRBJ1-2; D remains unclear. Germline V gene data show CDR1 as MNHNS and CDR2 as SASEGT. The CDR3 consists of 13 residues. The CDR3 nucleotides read TGTGCCGGCAGTCGGGCACCTAACTATGGCTACACCTTC. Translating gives CAGSRAPNYGYTF.

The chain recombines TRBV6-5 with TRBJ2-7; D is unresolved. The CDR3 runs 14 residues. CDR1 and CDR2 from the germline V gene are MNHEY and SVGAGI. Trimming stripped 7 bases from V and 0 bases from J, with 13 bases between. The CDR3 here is CASMDPWNSYEQYF. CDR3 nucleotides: TGTGCCAGCATGGACCCCTGGAACTCCTACGAGCAGTACTTC.

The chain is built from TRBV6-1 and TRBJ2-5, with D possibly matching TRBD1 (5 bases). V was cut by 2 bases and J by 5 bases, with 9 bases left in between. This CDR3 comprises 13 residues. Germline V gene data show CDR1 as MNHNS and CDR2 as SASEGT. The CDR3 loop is CASSETAGETQYF. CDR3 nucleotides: TGTGCCAGCAGTGAAACGGCAGGGGAGACCCAGTACTTC.

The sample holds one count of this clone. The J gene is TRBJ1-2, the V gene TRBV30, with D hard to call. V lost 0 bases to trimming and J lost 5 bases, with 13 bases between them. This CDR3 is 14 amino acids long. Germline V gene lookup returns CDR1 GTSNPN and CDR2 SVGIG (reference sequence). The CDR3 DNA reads TGTGCCTGGAGTGTGCAGGCAGTACCTTATGGCTACACCTTC. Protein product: CAWSVQAVPYGYTF. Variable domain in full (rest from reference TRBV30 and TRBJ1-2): SQTIHQWPATLVQPVGSPLSLECTVEGTSNPNLYWYRQAAGRGLQLLFYSVGIGQISSEVPQNLSASRPQDRQFILSSKKLLLSDSGFYLCAWSVQAVPYGYTFGSGTRLTVV.

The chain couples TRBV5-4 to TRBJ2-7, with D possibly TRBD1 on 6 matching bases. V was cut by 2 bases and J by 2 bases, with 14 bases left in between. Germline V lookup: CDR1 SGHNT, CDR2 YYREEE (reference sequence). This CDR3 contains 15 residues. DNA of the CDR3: TGTGCCAGCAGCTTAGCCGGGACACAAACCTACGAGCAGTACTTC. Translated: CASSLAGTQTYEQYF.

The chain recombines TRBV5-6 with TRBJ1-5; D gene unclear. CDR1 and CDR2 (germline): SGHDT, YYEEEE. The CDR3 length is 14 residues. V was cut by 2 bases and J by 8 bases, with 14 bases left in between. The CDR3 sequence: CASSFGPSGKPQHF. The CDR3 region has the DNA TGTGCCAGCAGCTTCGGACCCTCGGGAAAGCCCCAGCATTTT. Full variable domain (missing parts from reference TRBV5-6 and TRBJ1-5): DAGVTQSPTHLIKTRGQQVTLRCSPKSGHDTVSWYQQALGQGPQFIFQYYEEEERQRGNFPDRFSGHQFPNYSSELNVNALLLGDSALYLCASSFGPSGKPQHFGDGTRLSIL.

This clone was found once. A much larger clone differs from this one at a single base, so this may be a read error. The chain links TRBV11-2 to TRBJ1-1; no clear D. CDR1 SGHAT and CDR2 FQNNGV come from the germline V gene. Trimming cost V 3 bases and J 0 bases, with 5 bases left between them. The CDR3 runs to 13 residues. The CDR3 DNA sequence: TGTGCCAGCAGCTTGGCCATGAACACTGAAGCTTTCTTT. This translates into CASSLAMNTEAFF.

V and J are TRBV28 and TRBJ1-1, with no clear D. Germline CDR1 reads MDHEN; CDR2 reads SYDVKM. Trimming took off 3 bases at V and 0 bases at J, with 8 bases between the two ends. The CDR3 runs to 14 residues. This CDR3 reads CASSFYELNTEAFF. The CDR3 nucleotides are TGTGCCAGCAGTTTTTACGAGTTGAACACTGAAGCTTTCTTT.

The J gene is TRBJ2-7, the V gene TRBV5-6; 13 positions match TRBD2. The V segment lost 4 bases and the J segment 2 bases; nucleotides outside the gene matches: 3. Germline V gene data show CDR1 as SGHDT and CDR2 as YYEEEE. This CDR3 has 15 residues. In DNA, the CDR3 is TGTGCCAGCAGCCGGGGGACTAGCGGGACCTACGAGCAGTACTTC. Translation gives CASSRGTSGTYEQYF.

In nucleotides, the CDR3 is TGTGCCAGCAGTCTCAAAGGACCTCTCTATGGCTACACCTTC. As protein: CASSLKGPLYGYTF. V is TRBV27 and J is TRBJ1-2; no reliable D call. Per the germline V gene, CDR1 is MNHEY and CDR2 is SMNVEV (reference sequence). This CDR3 contains 14 residues. The V end lost 5 bases, the J end lost 4 bases, and 14 bases lay between the germline ends.

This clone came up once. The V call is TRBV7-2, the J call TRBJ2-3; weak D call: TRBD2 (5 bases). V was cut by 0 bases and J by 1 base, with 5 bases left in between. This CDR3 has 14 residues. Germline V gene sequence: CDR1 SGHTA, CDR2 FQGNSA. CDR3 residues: CASSLARGTDTQYF. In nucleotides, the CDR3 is TGTGCCAGCAGCTTAGCGAGGGGCACAGATACGCAGTATTTT.

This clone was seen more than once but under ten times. CDR3 loop: CASSLVALLSSGANVLTF. For the CDR3, the DNA is TGCGCCAGCAGCTTGGTAGCGCTCCTCAGCTCTGGGGCCAACGTCCTGACTTTC. This chain connects TRBV5-1 to TRBJ2-6; tentatively, D is TRBD2 (5 bases). Germline V CDR1 and CDR2: SGHRS, YFSETQ. This CDR3 comprises 18 residues. The V end was cut by 0 bases, the J end by 0 bases, with 13 bases between.

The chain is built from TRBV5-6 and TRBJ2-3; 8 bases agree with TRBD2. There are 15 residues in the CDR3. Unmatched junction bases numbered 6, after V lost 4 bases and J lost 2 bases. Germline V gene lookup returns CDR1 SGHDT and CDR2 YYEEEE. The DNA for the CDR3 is TGTGCCAGCAGCCCCGGGACTAGAATCACAGATACGCAGTATTTT. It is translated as CASSPGTRITDTQYF. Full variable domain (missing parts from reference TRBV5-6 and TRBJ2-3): DAGVTQSPTHLIKTRGQQVTLRCSPKSGHDTVSWYQQALGQGPQFIFQYYEEEERQRGNFPDRFSGHQFPNYSSELNVNALLLGDSALYLCASSPGTRITDTQYFGPGTRLTVL.

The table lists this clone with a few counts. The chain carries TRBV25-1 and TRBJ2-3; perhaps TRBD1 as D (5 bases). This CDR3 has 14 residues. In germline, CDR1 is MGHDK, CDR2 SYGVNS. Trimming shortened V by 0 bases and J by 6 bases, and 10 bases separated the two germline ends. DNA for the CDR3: TGTGCCAGCAGTGAATATTGGCAGGGCGATACGCAGTATTTT. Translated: CASSEYWQGDTQYF.

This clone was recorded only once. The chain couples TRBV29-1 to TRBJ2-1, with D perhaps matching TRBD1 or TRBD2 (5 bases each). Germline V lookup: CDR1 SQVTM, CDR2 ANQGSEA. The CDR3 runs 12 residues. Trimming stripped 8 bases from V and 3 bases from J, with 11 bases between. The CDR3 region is CSLRDRYNEQFF. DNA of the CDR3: TGCAGCCTAAGGGACCGCTACAATGAGCAGTTCTTC.

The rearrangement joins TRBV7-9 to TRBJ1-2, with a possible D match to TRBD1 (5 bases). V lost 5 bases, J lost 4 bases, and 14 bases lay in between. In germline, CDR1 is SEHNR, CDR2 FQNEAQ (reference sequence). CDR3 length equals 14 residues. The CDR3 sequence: CASSRWDEIYGYTF. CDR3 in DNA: TGTGCCAGCAGCAGATGGGACGAGATCTATGGCTACACCTTC.

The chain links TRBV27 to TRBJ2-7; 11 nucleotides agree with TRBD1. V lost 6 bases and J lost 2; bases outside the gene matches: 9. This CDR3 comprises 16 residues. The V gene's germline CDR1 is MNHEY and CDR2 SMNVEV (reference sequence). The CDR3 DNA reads TGTGCCAGCAGGCCCCCTTGGGACAGGGGGACCTACGAGCAGTACTTC. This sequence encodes CASRPPWDRGTYEQYF.